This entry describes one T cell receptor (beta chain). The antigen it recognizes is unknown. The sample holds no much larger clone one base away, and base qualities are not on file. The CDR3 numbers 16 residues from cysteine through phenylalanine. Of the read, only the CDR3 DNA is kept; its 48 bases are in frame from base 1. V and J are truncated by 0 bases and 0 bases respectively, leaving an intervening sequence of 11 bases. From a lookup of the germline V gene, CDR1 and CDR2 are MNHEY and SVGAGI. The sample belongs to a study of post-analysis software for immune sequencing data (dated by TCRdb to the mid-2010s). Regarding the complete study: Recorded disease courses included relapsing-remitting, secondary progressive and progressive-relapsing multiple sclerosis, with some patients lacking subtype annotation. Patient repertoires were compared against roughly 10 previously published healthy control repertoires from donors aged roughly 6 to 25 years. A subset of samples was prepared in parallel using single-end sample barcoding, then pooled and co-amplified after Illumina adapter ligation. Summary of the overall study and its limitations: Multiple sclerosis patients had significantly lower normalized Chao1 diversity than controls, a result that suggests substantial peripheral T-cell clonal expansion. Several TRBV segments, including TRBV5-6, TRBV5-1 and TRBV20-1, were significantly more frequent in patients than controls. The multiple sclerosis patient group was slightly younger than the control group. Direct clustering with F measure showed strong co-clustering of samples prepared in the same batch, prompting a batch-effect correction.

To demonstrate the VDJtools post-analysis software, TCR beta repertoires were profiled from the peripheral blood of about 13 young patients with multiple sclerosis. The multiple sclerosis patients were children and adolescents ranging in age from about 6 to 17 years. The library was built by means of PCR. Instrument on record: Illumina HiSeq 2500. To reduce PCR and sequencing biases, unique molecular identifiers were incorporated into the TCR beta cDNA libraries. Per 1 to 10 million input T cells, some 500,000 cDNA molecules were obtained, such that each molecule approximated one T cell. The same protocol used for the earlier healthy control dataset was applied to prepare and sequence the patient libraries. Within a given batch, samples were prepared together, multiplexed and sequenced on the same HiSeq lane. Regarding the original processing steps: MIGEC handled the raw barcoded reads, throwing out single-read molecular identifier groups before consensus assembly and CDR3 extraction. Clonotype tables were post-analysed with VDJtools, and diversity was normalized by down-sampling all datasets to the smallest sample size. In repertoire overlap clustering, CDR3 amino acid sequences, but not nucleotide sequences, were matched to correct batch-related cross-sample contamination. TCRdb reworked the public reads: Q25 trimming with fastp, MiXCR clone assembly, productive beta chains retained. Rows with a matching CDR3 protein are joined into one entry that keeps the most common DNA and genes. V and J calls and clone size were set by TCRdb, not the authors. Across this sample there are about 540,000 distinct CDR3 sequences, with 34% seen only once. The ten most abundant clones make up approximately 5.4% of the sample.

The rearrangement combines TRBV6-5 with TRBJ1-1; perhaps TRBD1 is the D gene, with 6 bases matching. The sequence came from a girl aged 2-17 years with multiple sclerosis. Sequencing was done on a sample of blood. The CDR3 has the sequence CASSYSWGGLNTEAFF. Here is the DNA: TGTGCCAGCAGTTACTCTTGGGGGGGGCTGAACACTGAAGCTTTCTTT.